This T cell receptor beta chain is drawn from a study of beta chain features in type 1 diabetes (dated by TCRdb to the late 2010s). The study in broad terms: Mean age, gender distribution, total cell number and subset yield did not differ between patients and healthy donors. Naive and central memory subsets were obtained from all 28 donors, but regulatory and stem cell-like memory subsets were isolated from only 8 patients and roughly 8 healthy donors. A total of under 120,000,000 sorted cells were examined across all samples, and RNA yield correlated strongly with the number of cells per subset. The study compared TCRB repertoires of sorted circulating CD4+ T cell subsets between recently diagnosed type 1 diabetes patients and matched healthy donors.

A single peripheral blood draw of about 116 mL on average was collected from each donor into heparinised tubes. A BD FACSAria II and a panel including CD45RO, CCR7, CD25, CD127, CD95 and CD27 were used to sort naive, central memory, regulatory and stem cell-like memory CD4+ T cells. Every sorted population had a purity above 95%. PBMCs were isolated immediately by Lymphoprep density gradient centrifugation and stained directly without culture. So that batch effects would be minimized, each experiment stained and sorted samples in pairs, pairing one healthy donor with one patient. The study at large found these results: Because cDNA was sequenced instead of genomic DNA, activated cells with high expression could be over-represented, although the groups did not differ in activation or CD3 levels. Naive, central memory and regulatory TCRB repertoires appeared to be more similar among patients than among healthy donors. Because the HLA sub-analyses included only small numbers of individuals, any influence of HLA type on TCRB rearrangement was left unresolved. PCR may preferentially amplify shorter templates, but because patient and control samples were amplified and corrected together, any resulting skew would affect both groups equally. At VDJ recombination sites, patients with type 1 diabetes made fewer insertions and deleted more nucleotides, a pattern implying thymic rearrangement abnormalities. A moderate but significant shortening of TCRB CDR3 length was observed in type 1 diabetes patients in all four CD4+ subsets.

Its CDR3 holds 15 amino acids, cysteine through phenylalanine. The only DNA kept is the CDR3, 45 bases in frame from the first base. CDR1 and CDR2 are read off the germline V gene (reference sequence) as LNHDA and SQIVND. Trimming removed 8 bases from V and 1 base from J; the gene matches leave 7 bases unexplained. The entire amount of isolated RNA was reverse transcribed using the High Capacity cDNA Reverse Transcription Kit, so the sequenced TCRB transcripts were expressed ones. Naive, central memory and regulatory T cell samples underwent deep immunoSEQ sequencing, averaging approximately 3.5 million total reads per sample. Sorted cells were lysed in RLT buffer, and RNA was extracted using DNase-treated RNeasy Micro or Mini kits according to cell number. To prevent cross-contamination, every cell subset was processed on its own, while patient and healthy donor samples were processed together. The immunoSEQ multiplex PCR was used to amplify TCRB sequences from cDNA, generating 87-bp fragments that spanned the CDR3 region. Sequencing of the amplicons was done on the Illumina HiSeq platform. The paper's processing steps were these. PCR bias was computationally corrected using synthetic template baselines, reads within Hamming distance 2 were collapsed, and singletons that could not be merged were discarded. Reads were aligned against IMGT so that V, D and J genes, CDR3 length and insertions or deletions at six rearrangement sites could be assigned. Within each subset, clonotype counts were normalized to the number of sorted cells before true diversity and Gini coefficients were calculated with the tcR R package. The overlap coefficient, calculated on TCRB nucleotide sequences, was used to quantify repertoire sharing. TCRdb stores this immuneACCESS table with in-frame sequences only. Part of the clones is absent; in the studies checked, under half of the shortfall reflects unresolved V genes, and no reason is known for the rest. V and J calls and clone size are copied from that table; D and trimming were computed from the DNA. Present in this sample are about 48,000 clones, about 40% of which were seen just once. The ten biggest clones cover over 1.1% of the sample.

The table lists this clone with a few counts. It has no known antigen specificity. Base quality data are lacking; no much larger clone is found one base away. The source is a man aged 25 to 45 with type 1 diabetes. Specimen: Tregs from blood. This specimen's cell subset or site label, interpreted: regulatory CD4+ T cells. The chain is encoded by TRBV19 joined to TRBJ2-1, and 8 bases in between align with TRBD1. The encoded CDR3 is CASGLDRASYNEQFF. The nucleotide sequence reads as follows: TGTGCCAGTGGTTTGGACAGGGCGTCCTACAATGAGCAGTTCTTC.